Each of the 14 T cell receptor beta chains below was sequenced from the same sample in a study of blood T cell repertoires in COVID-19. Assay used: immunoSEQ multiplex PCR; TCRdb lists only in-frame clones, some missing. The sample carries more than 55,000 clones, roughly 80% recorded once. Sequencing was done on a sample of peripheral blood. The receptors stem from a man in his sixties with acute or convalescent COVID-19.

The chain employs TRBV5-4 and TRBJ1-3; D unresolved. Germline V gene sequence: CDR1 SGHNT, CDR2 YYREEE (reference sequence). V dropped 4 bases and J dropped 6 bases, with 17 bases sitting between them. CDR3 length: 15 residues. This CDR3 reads CASSPGPRETNTIYF. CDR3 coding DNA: TGTGCCAGCAGCCCTGGACCGAGGGAAACAAACACCATATATTTT.

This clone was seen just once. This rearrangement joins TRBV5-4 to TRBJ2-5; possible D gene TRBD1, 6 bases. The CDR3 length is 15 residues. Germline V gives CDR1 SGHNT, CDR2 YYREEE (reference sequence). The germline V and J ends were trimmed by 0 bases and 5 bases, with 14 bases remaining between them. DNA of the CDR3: TGTGCCAGCAGCTTGGACAGGGAAGTCGTTGAGACCCAGTACTTC. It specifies CASSLDREVVETQYF.

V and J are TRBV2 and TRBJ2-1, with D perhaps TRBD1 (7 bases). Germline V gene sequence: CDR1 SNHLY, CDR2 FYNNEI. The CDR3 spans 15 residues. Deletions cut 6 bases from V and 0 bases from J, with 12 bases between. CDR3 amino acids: CASRAGGSSYNEQFF. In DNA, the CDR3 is TGTGCCAGCAGGGCAGGGGGGAGCTCCTACAATGAGCAGTTCTTC.

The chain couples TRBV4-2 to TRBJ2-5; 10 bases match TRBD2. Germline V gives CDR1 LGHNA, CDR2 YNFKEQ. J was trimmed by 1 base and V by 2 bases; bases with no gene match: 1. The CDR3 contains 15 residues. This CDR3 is CASSQLAGAQETQYF. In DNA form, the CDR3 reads TGTGCCAGCAGCCAACTAGCGGGGGCCCAAGAGACCCAGTACTTC.

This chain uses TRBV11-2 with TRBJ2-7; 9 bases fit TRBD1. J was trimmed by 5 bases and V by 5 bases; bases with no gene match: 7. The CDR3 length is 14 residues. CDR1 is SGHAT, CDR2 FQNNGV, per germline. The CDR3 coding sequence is TGTGCCAGCAGCCAACGGGACAGGGTAGACGAGCAGTACTTC. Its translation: CASSQRDRVDEQYF.

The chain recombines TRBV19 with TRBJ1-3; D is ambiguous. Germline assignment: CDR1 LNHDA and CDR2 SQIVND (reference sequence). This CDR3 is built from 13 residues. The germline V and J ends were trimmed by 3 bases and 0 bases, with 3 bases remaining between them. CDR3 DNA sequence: TGTGCCAGTAGTATCAACTCTGGAAACACCATATATTTT. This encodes CASSINSGNTIYF.

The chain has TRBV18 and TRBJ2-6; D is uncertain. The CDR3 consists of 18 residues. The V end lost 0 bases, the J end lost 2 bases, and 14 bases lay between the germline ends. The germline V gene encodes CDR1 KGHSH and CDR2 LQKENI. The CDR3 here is CASSPPRSSRAGANVLTF. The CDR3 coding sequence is TGTGCCAGCTCACCACCGAGGTCCTCTCGAGCTGGGGCCAACGTCCTGACTTTC.

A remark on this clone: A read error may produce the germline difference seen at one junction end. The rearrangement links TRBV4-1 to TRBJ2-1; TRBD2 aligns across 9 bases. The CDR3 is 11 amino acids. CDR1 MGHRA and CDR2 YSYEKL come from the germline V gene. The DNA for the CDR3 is TGCGCCAGCAGCCAAAGGGGACTAGCCATCTTC. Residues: CASSQRGLAIF.

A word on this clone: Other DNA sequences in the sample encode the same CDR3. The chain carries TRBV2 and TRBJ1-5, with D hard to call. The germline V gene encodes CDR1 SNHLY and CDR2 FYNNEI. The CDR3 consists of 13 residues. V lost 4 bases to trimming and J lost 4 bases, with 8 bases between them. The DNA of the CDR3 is TGTGCCAGCAGTGGGACGGGAAATCAGCCCCAGCATTTT. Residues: CASSGTGNQPQHF.

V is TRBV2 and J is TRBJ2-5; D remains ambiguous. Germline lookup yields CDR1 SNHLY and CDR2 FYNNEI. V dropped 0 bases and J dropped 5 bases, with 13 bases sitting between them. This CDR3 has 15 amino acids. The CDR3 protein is CASSEALFAAETQYF. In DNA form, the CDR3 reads TGTGCCAGCAGTGAAGCGCTGTTCGCGGCGGAGACCCAGTACTTC.

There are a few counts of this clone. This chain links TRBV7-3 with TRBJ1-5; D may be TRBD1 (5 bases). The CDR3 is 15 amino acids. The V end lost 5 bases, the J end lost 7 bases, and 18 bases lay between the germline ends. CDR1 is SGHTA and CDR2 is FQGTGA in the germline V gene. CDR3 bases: TGTGCCAGCAGCCCTACCCCACAGGTGGGACAGCCCCAGCATTTT. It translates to CASSPTPQVGQPQHF. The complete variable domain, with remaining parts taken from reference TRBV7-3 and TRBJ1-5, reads GAGVSQTPSNKVTEKGKYVELRCDPISGHTALYWYRQSLGQGPEFLIYFQGTGAADDSGLPNDRFFAVRPEGSVSTLKIQRTERGDSAVYLCASSPTPQVGQPQHFGDGTRLSIL.

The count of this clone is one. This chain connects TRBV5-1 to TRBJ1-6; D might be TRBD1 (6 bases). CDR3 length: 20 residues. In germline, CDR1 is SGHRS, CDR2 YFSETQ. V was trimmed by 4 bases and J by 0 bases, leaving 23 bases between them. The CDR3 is CASSLGRWTDKSSYNSPLHF. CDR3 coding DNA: TGCGCCAGCAGCCTGGGACGGTGGACAGATAAAAGCTCCTATAATTCACCCCTCCACTTT.

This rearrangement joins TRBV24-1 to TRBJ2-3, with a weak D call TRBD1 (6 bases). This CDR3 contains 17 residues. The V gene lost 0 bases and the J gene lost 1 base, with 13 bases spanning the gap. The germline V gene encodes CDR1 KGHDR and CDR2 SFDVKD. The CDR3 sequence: CATSDLPGTTRTDTQYF. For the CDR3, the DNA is TGTGCCACCAGTGATTTGCCCGGGACAACCCGCACAGATACGCAGTATTTT.

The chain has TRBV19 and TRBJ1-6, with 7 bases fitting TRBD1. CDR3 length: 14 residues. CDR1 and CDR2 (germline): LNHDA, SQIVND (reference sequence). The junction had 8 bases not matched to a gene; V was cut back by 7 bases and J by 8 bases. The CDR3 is CASNNRGFDSPLHF. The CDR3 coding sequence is TGTGCCAGTAACAACAGGGGCTTCGATTCACCCCTCCACTTT.